The 25 T cell receptor beta chains in this list originate from one sample, sequenced in a study of tumor-infiltrating lymphocytes in oesophageal squamous cell carcinoma. TCRdb passed the PCR reads through MiXCR, listing each CDR3 protein once. Among approximately 20,000 distinct CDR3 sequences listed, under 50% were seen once. The sample comprised blood. The source of these receptors is a male donor with esophageal squamous cell carcinoma.

The V gene is TRBV6-1, the J gene TRBJ2-7, with 9 positions matching TRBD1. The germline CDR1 and CDR2 sequences are MNHNS and SASEGT. The CDR3 is made up of 15 amino acids. Trimming at V came to 4 bases and at J to 0 bases, leaving 4 bases not matched to a gene. The CDR3 region is CASSGGGQGSYEQYF. The CDR3 nucleotides are TGTGCCAGCAGTGGGGGGGGACAGGGCTCCTACGAGCAGTACTTC.

There are many counts of this clonotype. The chain joins TRBV4-2 to TRBJ2-2, with 7 positions matching TRBD2. The CDR3 is 17 amino acids. Germline values: CDR1 LGHNA, CDR2 YNFKEQ. Unmatched junction bases numbered 10, after V lost 4 bases and J lost 2 bases. The CDR3 nucleotides are TGTGCCAGCAGCCCCCAAGGGGCTAGCGGTAACACCGGGGAGCTGTTTTTT. Its protein product is CASSPQGASGNTGELFF.

This clonotype was counted at least ten times. The chain links TRBV2 to TRBJ2-3; D gene unclear. From germline, CDR1 is SNHLY and CDR2 FYNNEI. V lost 7 bases, J lost 4 bases, and 12 bases lay in between. The CDR3 extends over 13 amino acids. The CDR3 spells CASIFRVPDTQYF. DNA for the CDR3: TGTGCCAGCATATTCCGAGTCCCAGATACGCAGTATTTT. Full variable domain (outside the CDR3, taken from reference TRBV2 and TRBJ2-3): EPEVTQTPSHQVTQMGQEVILRCVPISNHLYFYWYRQILGQKVEFLVSFYNNEISEKSEIFDDQFSVERPDGSNFTLKIRSTKLEDSAMYFCASIFRVPDTQYFGPGTRLTVL.

This clonotype appeared many times. The chain employs TRBV7-2 and TRBJ2-3; 7 bases align to TRBD1. In germline, CDR1 is SGHTA, CDR2 FQGNSA. CDR3 size: 14 residues. The V and J ends lost 5 bases and 8 bases, in that order; junction bases with no gene match: 10. CDR3 residues: CASSGKGAIFTQYF. The CDR3 coding sequence is TGTGCCAGCAGCGGGAAGGGGGCAATATTTACGCAGTATTTT.

V usage is TRBV7-8 and J usage is TRBJ1-1, with D unresolved. The CDR3 has 15 residues. CDR1 and CDR2 from the germline V gene are SGHVS and FQNEAQ. Deletions cut 1 base from V and 0 bases from J, with 9 bases between. CDR3 in DNA: TGTGCCAGCAGCTTAGTTGGGATAATGAACACTGAAGCTTTCTTT. Translating it yields CASSLVGIMNTEAFF.

This clonotype occurred many times. The germline gene is not matched at one end of the junction; a read error may be the cause. The chain uses TRBV12-3 or TRBV12-4 and TRBJ2-7; D is possibly TRBD2 (6 bases). This CDR3 contains 15 residues. The CDR3 is CASKFRGGLNSPLHF. CDR3 bases: TGTGCCAGCAAGTTTAGGGGAGGTCTTAATTCACCCCTCCACTTC.

The J gene is TRBJ2-6, the V gene TRBV7-3; D uncertain. The CDR3 has 13 amino acids. V was pared by 6 bases and J by 1 base, with 4 bases between. CDR1 is SGHTA and CDR2 is FQGTGA in the germline V gene. The CDR3 loop reads CASRRSGANVLTF. The CDR3 DNA reads TGTGCCAGCAGGCGGTCTGGGGCCAACGTCCTGACTTTC.

The chain uses TRBV29-1 and TRBJ2-5; TRBD1 or TRBD2 may be the D gene (6 bases each). This CDR3 has 12 residues. Germline V lookup: CDR1 SQVTM, CDR2 ANQGSEA. V lost 7 bases, J lost 3 bases, and 12 bases lay in between. In nucleotides, the CDR3 is TGCAGCGGGGGGGCTTACGAAGAGACCCAGTACTTC. Translated: CSGGAYEETQYF.

The J gene is TRBJ2-5, the V gene TRBV28, with D possibly TRBD2 on 6 matching bases. The last part of the DNA fits TRBJ2-7 better; the J call may be wrong. Germline lookup yields CDR1 MDHEN and CDR2 SYDVKM. This CDR3 is built from 16 residues. The CDR3 is CASTSSGTPNSYEQYF. CDR3 DNA sequence: TGTGCCAGCACGTCCTCCGGGACTCCTAACTCCTACGAGCAGTACTTC.

Of note for this clonotype: A read error may account for a junction end that differs from germline. The V and J genes are TRBV5-3 and TRBJ2-1, with unresolved D. The J call is doubtful: the DNA matches TRBJ2-7 better. TRBV5-3 is an open reading frame whose function is uncertain. The CDR3 has 12 residues. Here the CDR3 reads CASSFPFYEQYF. The CDR3 DNA sequence: TGTGCCAGCAGCTTCCCTTTCTACGAGCAGTACTTC.

Details on this clonotype: The CDR3 end shows no conserved phenylalanine or tryptophan, and so a read error is likely. The DNA is left out, because the CDR3 cannot be placed on it with certainty; the CDR3 is given as TCRdb lists it. The V and J genes are TRBV7-6 and TRBJ2-5; the table's D call TRBD2 went unverified against the DNA. The CDR3 comprises 15 residues, both ends counted. Germline V lookup: CDR1 SGHVS, CDR2 FNYEAQ. CDR3 loop: CASSLGGRETQYFGN.

The sample holds many counts of this clonotype. A much larger clonotype is one base distant, so this may be a read error. The chain is built from TRBV28 and TRBJ2-7; D is unclear. V lost 1 base and J lost 7, with 8 bases in between. This CDR3 spans 12 amino acids. CDR1 and CDR2 from the germline V gene are MDHEN and SYDVKM. The CDR3: CASSLFTREQYF. The CDR3 coding sequence is TGTGCCAGCAGTTTATTCACGAGGGAGCAGTACTTC.

By share, this clonotype ranks as medium-sized (0.01 to 0.1%). The V and J genes are TRBV11-1 and TRBJ2-5; no firm D call. Germline-derived CDR1 and CDR2 are SGHAT and FQDESV (reference sequence). V was cut by 5 bases and J by 5 bases, with 9 bases left in between. This CDR3 has 12 amino acids. The CDR3 reads CASSDGWETQYF. The CDR3 DNA reads as TGTGCCAGCAGCGACGGTTGGGAGACCCAGTACTTC.

In the case of this clonotype: No conserved phenylalanine or tryptophan is present at the end of the CDR3, so a read error is the likely explanation. The DNA is omitted, as the CDR3 cannot be located on it reliably, and the CDR3 follows TCRdb's listing. This sequence joins TRBV6-9 and TRBJ2-1; TRBD1 is the table's D call, not checked against the DNA. Inclusive of both ends, the CDR3 amounts to 16 amino acids. Germline-derived CDR1 and CDR2 are MNHGY and SVAAGI. This CDR3 is CASSWTGGIYGYTFGS.

At least ten counts were recorded for this clonotype. The chain recombines TRBV7-9 with TRBJ2-7; 10 bases agree with TRBD2. The junction had 11 bases not matched to a gene; V was cut back by 5 bases and J by 7 bases. Germline V gives CDR1 SEHNR, CDR2 FQNEAQ (reference sequence). The CDR3 totals 15 residues. The chain's CDR3 is CASSLQSGRAEEQYF. CDR3 DNA: TGTGCCAGCAGCCTTCAAAGCGGGAGGGCTGAAGAGCAGTACTTC.

Regarding this clonotype: In this CDR3 the conserved last residue, phenylalanine or tryptophan, is missing, so a read error is likely. Because the CDR3's place on the DNA is in doubt, the DNA is left out and the CDR3 is given as listed by TCRdb. CDR3 amino acids: CASSLWTEYADTQYFGQ. This chain joins TRBV7-6 and TRBJ1-1; the table calls TRBD1, which could not be checked here. The CDR3 totals 17 residues, both ends included. The V gene's germline CDR1 is SGHVS and CDR2 FNYEAQ.

This clonotype rates as medium-sized. V and J are TRBV10-3 and TRBJ2-3; 10 bases are shared with TRBD2. This CDR3 has 16 amino acids. Germline V gives CDR1 ENHRY, CDR2 SYGVKD. The J segment lost 3 bases and the V segment lost 3 bases, leaving 6 bases of the junction unmatched. CDR3: CAISERTSGRTDTQYF. DNA of the CDR3: TGTGCCATCAGTGAAAGGACTAGCGGAAGGACAGATACGCAGTATTTT.

The genes are TRBV7-2 and TRBJ1-1; 12 bases agree with TRBD1. V was pared by 4 bases and J by 11 bases, with 8 bases of the junction left unmatched. Looked up from germline, CDR1 is SGHTA and CDR2 is FQGNSA. This CDR3 region has 14 residues. The DNA of the CDR3 is TGTGCCAGCAGCTCCGGGACAGGGGGCTCATTCGCTTTCTTT. Its protein product is CASSSGTGGSFAFF.

The chain recombines TRBV14 with TRBJ2-5, with a weak D call TRBD2 (6 bases). Trimming cost V 1 base and J 11 bases, with 8 bases left between them. Per the germline V gene, CDR1 is SGHDN and CDR2 is FVKESK. CDR3 length: 11 amino acids. The CDR3 region is CASSQARGQYF. The CDR3 nucleotides are TGTGCCAGCAGCCAAGCCCGGGGGCAGTACTTC.

The J gene is TRBJ2-5, the V gene TRBV7-3; 8 bases match TRBD2. J was trimmed by 5 bases and V by 0 bases; bases with no gene match: 8. The germline V gene has CDR1 SGHTA and CDR2 FQGTGA. There are 16 residues in the CDR3. CDR3 residues: CASSLTSGLASETQYF. The CDR3 coding sequence is TGTGCCAGCAGCTTAACTTCCGGACTAGCTAGCGAGACCCAGTACTTC. The entire variable domain, with the rest obtained from reference TRBV7-3 and TRBJ2-5, is as follows: GAGVSQTPSNKVTEKGKYVELRCDPISGHTALYWYRQSLGQGPEFLIYFQGTGAADDSGLPNDRFFAVRPEGSVSTLKIQRTERGDSAVYLCASSLTSGLASETQYFGPGTRLLVL.

This clonotype was seen ten or more times. The V and J genes are TRBV7-3 and TRBJ2-1; perhaps TRBD2 as D (5 bases). Matching the DNA end better, TRBJ2-7 makes the J call doubtful. The CDR3 runs 16 residues. The germline V gene has CDR1 SGHTA and CDR2 FQGTGA. CDR3 nucleotides: TGTGCCAGCAGCACCCGGGGTAGCTTCTCCTACAATGAGCAGTACTTC. As protein: CASSTRGSFSYNEQYF.

On this clonotype itself: Lacking the conserved final phenylalanine or tryptophan, this CDR3 likely reflects a read error. No DNA is shown, since the ends of the CDR3 on it are uncertain; the CDR3 is the one TCRdb lists. The chain couples TRBV7-3 to TRBJ1-1. Germline V CDR1 and CDR2: SGHTA, FQGTGA. The CDR3 adds up to 20 amino acids, both ends counted. CDR3 sequence: CASSSQTSGRWGTDTQYFGP.

This clonotype was picked up one time. The chain recombines TRBV20-1 with TRBJ2-5; 13 nucleotides match TRBD2. The J call may be wrong; the DNA end is better matched by TRBJ2-7. Germline lookup yields CDR1 DFQATT and CDR2 SNEGSKA (reference sequence). The CDR3 totals 14 residues. CDR3 DNA: TGCAGTGCGGCCGGGACTAGCGGGGATATCGAGCAGTACTTC. Protein product: CSAAGTSGDIEQYF.

This clonotype has only a few counts. The chain carries TRBV12-3 or TRBV12-4 and TRBJ2-3; 8 nucleotides agree with TRBD1. With the DNA end fitting TRBJ2-7 better, the J assignment may be wrong. CDR3 length: 13 amino acids. CDR3 coding DNA: TGTGCCAGCAGTCCGGGACAGGTCTACGAGCAGTACTTC. As protein: CASSPGQVYEQYF.

The genes are TRBV18 and TRBJ2-4; D may be TRBD1 (7 bases). This CDR3 region has 17 residues. V was shortened by 0 bases and J by 13 bases, with 25 bases between the two germline ends. CDR1 is KGHSH and CDR2 is LQKENI in the germline V gene. CDR3 residues: CASSPPGGQSSTDTQYF. Written as DNA, the CDR3 is TGTGCCAGCTCACCACCGGGGGGACAGTCTAGCACAGATACGCAGTACTTC.